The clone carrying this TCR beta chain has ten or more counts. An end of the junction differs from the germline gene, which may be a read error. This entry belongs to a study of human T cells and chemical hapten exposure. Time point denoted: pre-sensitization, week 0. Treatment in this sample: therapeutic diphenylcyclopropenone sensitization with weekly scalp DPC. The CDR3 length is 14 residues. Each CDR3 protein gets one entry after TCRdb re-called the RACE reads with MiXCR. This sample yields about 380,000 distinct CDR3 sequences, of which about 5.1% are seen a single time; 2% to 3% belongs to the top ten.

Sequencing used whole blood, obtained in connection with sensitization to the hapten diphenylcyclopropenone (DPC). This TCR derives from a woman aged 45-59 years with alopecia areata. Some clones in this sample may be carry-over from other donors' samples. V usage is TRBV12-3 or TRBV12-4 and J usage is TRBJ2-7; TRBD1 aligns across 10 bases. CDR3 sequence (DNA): TGTGCCAGCAGTTCGACAGGGGGCTCCTCCGAGCAGTACTTC. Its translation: CASSSTGGSSEQYF.